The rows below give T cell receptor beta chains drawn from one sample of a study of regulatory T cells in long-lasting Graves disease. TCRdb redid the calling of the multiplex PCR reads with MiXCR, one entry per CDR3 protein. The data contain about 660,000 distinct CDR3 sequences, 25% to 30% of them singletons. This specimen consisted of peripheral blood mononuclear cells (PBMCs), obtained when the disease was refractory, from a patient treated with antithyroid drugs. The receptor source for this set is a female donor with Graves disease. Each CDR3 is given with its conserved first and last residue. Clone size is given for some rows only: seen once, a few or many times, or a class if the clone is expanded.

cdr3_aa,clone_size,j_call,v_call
CASSGDAGNQPQHF,-,TRBJ1-5,TRBV28
CASSQDVTGGIGGTQYF,-,TRBJ2-5,TRBV4-1
CASSQPKRTNGYTF,-,TRBJ1-2,TRBV4-2
CASSLGDSPNTEAFF,-,TRBJ1-1,TRBV5-1
CASSRPGLAGDTGELFF,-,TRBJ2-2,TRBV5-1
CASSYDGGGPSQHF,-,TRBJ1-5,TRBV12-3/TRBV12-4
CASGTIIFQETQYF,-,TRBJ2-5,TRBV12-5
CASSPRVGQNTEAFF,few,TRBJ1-1,TRBV7-2
CASGRQRVNEKLFF,-,TRBJ1-4,TRBV27
CASSLSSGRYGYTF,many,TRBJ1-2,TRBV12-3/TRBV12-4
CASSEYRAAVSDSGNTIYF,-,TRBJ1-3,TRBV25-1
CSASRGPEAFF,many,TRBJ1-1,TRBV20-1
CASSLGLGGVIYEQYF,-,TRBJ2-7,TRBV12-3/TRBV12-4
CAWSRSSEAFF,few,TRBJ1-1,TRBV30
CSASRGGLGGYTF,-,TRBJ1-2,TRBV20-1
CASSQPGQGNYEQYF,-,TRBJ2-7,TRBV3-1
CASSLKQGGEAFF,-,TRBJ1-1,TRBV2